This T cell receptor (beta chain) derives from a study of blood T cell repertoires in COVID-19. The CDR3 sequence is 13 residues long. V shed 4 bases and J shed 5 bases, with 12 bases lying between them. Germline V gives CDR1 GTSNPN, CDR2 SVGIG (reference sequence). Method: immunoSEQ multiplex PCR; TCRdb's copy keeps in-frame clones and lacks some. The sample has over 200,000 clones; about 90% are singletons. The clonotype was recovered from a young woman who had recovered from COVID-19. This rearrangement joins TRBV30 to TRBJ1-5, with a possible D match to TRBD1 (6 bases). Sequenced: peripheral blood. The CDR3 DNA is TGTGCCTGGAAACCCAGGGGCTATCAGCCCCAGCATTTT. As protein: CAWKPRGYQPQHF.